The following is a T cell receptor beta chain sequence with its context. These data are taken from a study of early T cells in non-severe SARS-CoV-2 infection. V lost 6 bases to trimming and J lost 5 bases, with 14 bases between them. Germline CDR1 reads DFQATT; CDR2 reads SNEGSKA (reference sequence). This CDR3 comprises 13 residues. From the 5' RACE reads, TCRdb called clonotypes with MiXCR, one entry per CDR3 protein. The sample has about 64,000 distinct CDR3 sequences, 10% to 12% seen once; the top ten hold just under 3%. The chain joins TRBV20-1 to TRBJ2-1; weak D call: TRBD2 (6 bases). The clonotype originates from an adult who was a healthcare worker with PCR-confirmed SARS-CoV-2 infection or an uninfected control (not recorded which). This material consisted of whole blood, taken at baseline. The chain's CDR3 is CSALPSGDNEQFF. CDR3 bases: TGCAGTGCCCTGCCGTCGGGAGACAATGAGCAGTTCTTC.